This is a list of T cell receptor beta chains from one sample in a study of human T cells and chemical hapten exposure. TCRdb used MiXCR to reprocess the RACE reads, holding one entry per CDR3 protein. The table has about 140,000 distinct CDR3 sequences, over 9.5% seen once. The source was whole blood, collected in connection with sensitization to the hapten diphenylcyclopropenone (DPC). All receptors come from a woman in her forties or fifties with alopecia areata. Some clones in this sample may be carry-over from other donors' samples. Both conserved end residues are part of each CDR3. D genes are given only for firm matches. Size is stated for part of the rows, as once, few or many counts, or as a class when the clone is expanded.

d_gene	v_gene	j_gene	abundance	CDR3nt	CDR3aa
TRBD2	TRBV2	TRBJ2-1	few	TGTGCCAGCACGCGACGTGCTAGCGGGAGTTCCTACAATGAGCAGTTCTTC	CASTRRASGSSYNEQFF
.	TRBV18	TRBJ1-6	.	TGTGCCAGCTCACCACTGGGCGATAGGGATTCACCCCTCCACTTT	CASSPLGDRDSPLHF
.	TRBV18	TRBJ2-5	.	TGTGCCAGCTCTCCCGGGAGTAAAGAGACCCAGTACTTC	CASSPGSKETQYF
TRBD1	TRBV7-8	TRBJ2-2	.	TGTGCCAGCAGCTCACAGGGGCCGTCCACCGGGGAGCTGTTTTTT	CASSSQGPSTGELFF
.	TRBV6-2/TRBV6-3	TRBJ1-1	many	TGTGCCAGCATCTCCGTAGTCGGAATGAACACTGAAGCTTTCTTT	CASISVVGMNTEAFF
TRBD2	TRBV29-1	TRBJ2-1	few	TGCAGCGCGCTCCCTAGCGGGGGCTCCTACAATGAGCAGTTCTTC	CSALPSGGSYNEQFF
TRBD2	TRBV20-1	TRBJ2-1	.	TGCAGTGCTAGAGAAGCTAGCGGGAGGGCCGGTAATGAGCAGTTCTTC	CSAREASGRAGNEQFF
.	TRBV19	TRBJ2-6	few	TGTGCCAGTACCTTTGGGGGGCGGCGACCCTCTGGGGCCAACGTCCTGACTTTC	CASTFGGRRPSGANVLTF
.	TRBV9	TRBJ2-1	many	TGTGCCAGCAGCGCCCCGGGGCTAGCGATCTACAATGAGCAGTTCTTC	CASSAPGLAIYNEQFF
TRBD1	TRBV7-9	TRBJ1-5	few	TGTGCCAGCAGCGTGTCCGGGACAGGCAATCAGCCCCAGCATTTT	CASSVSGTGNQPQHF
TRBD2	TRBV20-1	TRBJ2-5	.	TGCAGTGCTACCCTTAGCGGGAGGGCCGGAAAGACCCAGTACTTC	CSATLSGRAGKTQYF
.	TRBV6-1	TRBJ2-7	.	TGTGCCAGCGCCCGGACAGCCTACGAGCAGTACTTC	CASARTAYEQYF
TRBD2	TRBV4-3	TRBJ2-2	many	TGCGCCAGCAGCCAAGAGGGACTATCACCCACCGGGGAGCTGTTTTTT	CASSQEGLSPTGELFF
.	TRBV7-9	TRBJ2-1	.	TGTGCCAGCAGGTCTGGCCCACAGGTACGGCAGTTCTTC	CASRSGPQVRQFF
.	TRBV20-1	TRBJ1-2	few	TGCAGTGCTAGTATCCTGGGGGATCAGAATGGCTACACCTTC	CSASILGDQNGYTF
TRBD1	TRBV29-1	TRBJ1-2	many	TGCAGCGTCCTCACCCCCGGGACAGGGATGCAGGGCTACACCTTC	CSVLTPGTGMQGYTF
TRBD1	TRBV6-2/TRBV6-3	TRBJ1-5	many	TGTGCCAGCAGCGGGGGACAGGGGATTAATCAGCCCCAGCATTTT	CASSGGQGINQPQHF
.	TRBV28	TRBJ1-6	many	TGTGCCAGCAATACCCTCCATTCACCCCTCCACTTT	CASNTLHSPLHF
.	TRBV7-9	TRBJ1-2	many	TGTGCCAGCAGCTTAACGGGATCTGGCTACACCTTC	CASSLTGSGYTF
TRBD2	TRBV19	TRBJ2-1	.	TGTGCCAGTAGCTGTACTAGCGGGAGGGACGCTGAGCAGTTCTTC	CASSCTSGRDAEQFF
TRBD2	TRBV4-2	TRBJ2-3	few	TGTGCCAGCAGCCGACTAGCGGGCTCATCAGATACGCAGTATTTT	CASSRLAGSSDTQYF
.	TRBV18	TRBJ2-5	few	TGTGCCAGCTCACCACCGGGCGTAGTAGAGACCCAGTACTTC	CASSPPGVVETQYF
.	TRBV25-1	TRBJ1-2	few	TGTGCCAGCAGTCTGGCGGGGGTCGGCTACACCTTC	CASSLAGVGYTF
.	TRBV12-3/TRBV12-4	TRBJ1-6	.	TGTGCCAGCAGTTCCCGGGTCTATAATTCACCCCTCCACTTT	CASSSRVYNSPLHF
TRBD1	TRBV29-1	TRBJ2-1	.	TGCAGCGTTGAAGTCGACAGGGGACGTATCTTC	CSVEVDRGRIF
TRBD1	TRBV18	TRBJ2-3	many	TGTGCCAGCTCACCTATACGACAGGGGCCCACAGATACGCAGTATTTT	CASSPIRQGPTDTQYF
.	TRBV6-2/TRBV6-3	TRBJ1-4	once	TGTGCCATCCTGGACAGTTGGAATGAAAAACTGTTTTTT	CAILDSWNEKLFF
.	TRBV24-1	TRBJ2-3	few	TGTGCCACCAGTGACCCCGGACAGCGGGGCAGCACAGATACGCAGTATTTT	CATSDPGQRGSTDTQYF
.	TRBV7-9	TRBJ2-2	many	TGTGCCAGCAGCTTAAAGAACGGCCGAACCGGGGAGCTGTTTTTT	CASSLKNGRTGELFF
TRBD2	TRBV7-8	TRBJ2-2	.	TGTGCCAGCAGCCCCCAAGGACTAGCGGGAGATGGAACCGGGGAGCTGTTTTTT	CASSPQGLAGDGTGELFF
TRBD2	TRBV6-2/TRBV6-3	TRBJ2-3	.	TGTGCCAGCTTAGCGGGAGCCGGAGATACGCAGTATTTT	CASLAGAGDTQYF
TRBD2	TRBV29-1	TRBJ2-2	.	TGCAGCGTCCCCTCTAGCGGGCCGGCCGGGGAGCTGTTTTTT	CSVPSSGPAGELFF
TRBD2	TRBV12-3/TRBV12-4	TRBJ2-5	.	TGTGCCAGCAGCCCTCAAGCGGGAATCGAGACCCAGTACTTC	CASSPQAGIETQYF
.	TRBV6-2/TRBV6-3	TRBJ2-6	many	TGTGCCAGCTCCCGAGGCGGGGCTGGGGCCAACGTCCTGACTTTC	CASSRGGAGANVLTF
.	TRBV20-1	TRBJ2-1	many	TGCAGTGCTAGAGATCGGCCCTACAATGAGCAGTTCTTC	CSARDRPYNEQFF
TRBD1	TRBV29-1	TRBJ1-1	many	TGCAGCGTCCCTCGGACAGGGACGAACACTGAAGCTTTCTTT	CSVPRTGTNTEAFF
.	TRBV9	TRBJ2-5	.	TGTGCCAGCAGCGTGACCCCCCTAGAAGAGACCCAGTACTTC	CASSVTPLEETQYF
.	TRBV11-2	TRBJ1-2	.	TGTGCCAGCAGCTTAGTTGGCAACAACTATGGCTACACCTTC	CASSLVGNNYGYTF
TRBD1	TRBV6-1	TRBJ2-4	few	TGTGCCAGCAGTGGAGCAGGGGGTCCAAACATTCAGTACTTC	CASSGAGGPNIQYF
.	TRBV6-6	TRBJ1-5	once	TGTGCCAGCAGTTACTCTGGGAGCAATCAGCCCCAGCATTTT	CASSYSGSNQPQHF
.	TRBV9	TRBJ2-2	.	TGTGCCAGCAGCGTAGTTGGCTGGGCGAACACCGGGGAGCTGTTTTTT	CASSVVGWANTGELFF
TRBD2	TRBV7-2	TRBJ2-2	many	TGTGCCAGCAGCTTAGTCCGGCGAGCGGGAGGAACGAACACCGGGGAGCTGTTTTTT	CASSLVRRAGGTNTGELFF
.	TRBV12-3/TRBV12-4	TRBJ1-5	few	TGTGCCAGCAGCCTCGCAGGGCCCCAGCATTTT	CASSLAGPQHF